This T cell receptor (beta chain) originates from a study of blood T cell repertoires in COVID-19. About the research overall: The United States, Italy and Spain supplied acute and convalescent COVID-19 samples. T cells, B-cell-depleted T cells, or PBMCs provided the cDNA or gDNA that served as material.

In the authors' methods: Researchers report that nucleated cell counts were estimated from reference gene primer amplification. Data came from immunoSEQ multiplex PCR; TCRdb stores just in-frame clones and leaves some out. V and J calls and clone size follow that table, whereas D and trimming were derived from the DNA. The repertoire holds 200,000 to 300,000 clones, with roughly 91% as singletons. V shed 6 bases, J shed 9 bases, and the junction held 5 bases outside the gene matches. This CDR3 is built from 12 residues. The gene calls are TRBV12-3 or TRBV12-4 and TRBJ1-1, with 9 positions matching TRBD1. Sequencing was carried out using peripheral blood. The clonotype originates from a woman aged 40 to 50 who had recovered from COVID-19. This CDR3 reads CASSPQGAKAFF. The CDR3 DNA reads as TGTGCCAGCAGCCCACAGGGGGCCAAAGCTTTCTTT.